This paragraph reports one T cell receptor beta chain. The antigen remains undetermined. Data came from immunoSEQ multiplex PCR; TCRdb stores just in-frame clones and leaves some out. The data contain roughly 550,000 clones, nearly 97% of them singletons. The data derive from a study of shared clonotypes between healthy human individuals. In the study overall: Each donor contributed plates that comprised three CD4 naive, three CD4 memory, two CD8 naive and one CD8 memory. The study's findings and limits: Memory subsets generally showed lower estimated richness than naive subsets.

Naive CD8 isolation took CD45RO-negative cells positively selected for CCR7 and excluded terminally differentiated effector memory CD45RA+ cells. Nashville, Tennessee was home to all donors, each a Caucasian adult. The CDR3 contains 15 residues. V lost 2 bases and J 0 bases, leaving 12 bases between the germline ends. The V gene's germline CDR1 is GTSNPN and CDR2 SVGIG (reference sequence). The material sequenced was naive CD8+ T cells sorted from blood. This clonotype was obtained from a woman in her twenties or thirties in good health. This sequence joins TRBV30 and TRBJ2-3; D might be TRBD1 (5 bases). DNA of the CDR3: TGTGCCTGGAGTTCTGGGGCAAGGAGCACAGATACGCAGTATTTT. Its protein product is CAWSSGARSTDTQYF.